This T cell receptor (beta chain) was captured in a study of blood T cell repertoires in COVID-19. In the study overall: From the United States, Italy and Spain came samples of acute and convalescent COVID-19.

As processed by the authors: Researchers report that nucleated cell counts were estimated from reference gene primer amplification. The data were produced by immunoSEQ multiplex PCR, yet TCRdb's version contains in-frame clones alone and is incomplete. That table gives V, J and clone size, and the DNA gave D and trimming. The sample consists of 55,000 or so clones, just over 90% of them appearing once. The TCR was taken from a man aged 40-49 years with acute or convalescent COVID-19. The specimen was peripheral blood.

The CDR3 loop reads CASSFGTGEYGELFF. The CDR3 region has the DNA TGCGCCAGCAGCTTCGGGACAGGGGAATACGGGGAGCTGTTTTTT. V usage is TRBV5-1 and J usage is TRBJ2-2; 10 bases agree with TRBD1. The trim removed 2 bases at V and 7 bases at J, leaving 5 bases unmatched. The CDR3 length is 15 residues. Germline V gene lookup returns CDR1 SGHRS and CDR2 YFSETQ.